Listed here are 8 T cell receptor beta chains from one sample, sequenced in a study of T cell responses to AZD1222 COVID-19 vaccine. Assay used: immunoSEQ multiplex PCR; TCRdb lists only in-frame clones, some missing. This table holds approximately 100,000 clones, approximately 89% found once. Sequencing used peripheral blood, obtained 28 days after the second AZD1222 dose. The receptors shown here come from an adult who received the AZD1222 COVID-19 vaccine.

This clone has just a few counts. V gene TRBV5-1 combines with J gene TRBJ2-5, with 9 nucleotides matching TRBD2. The germline V gene encodes CDR1 SGHRS and CDR2 YFSETQ. V lost 2 bases to trimming and J lost 3 bases; unmatched junction nucleotides: 2. The CDR3 spans 14 residues. CDR3 DNA: TGCGCCAGCAGCTTTTTAGCGGGGGAAGAGACCCAGTACTTC. Translating it yields CASSFLAGEETQYF.

As concerns this clone: Compared with germline, one end of the junction differs, possibly owing to a read error. This chain links TRBV11-1 with TRBJ2-5, with D uncertain. The CDR3 loop spans 12 amino acids. The germline V gene has CDR1 SGHAT and CDR2 FQDESV (reference sequence). CDR3 in amino acids: CASGFGQETQYF. CDR3 sequence (DNA): TGTGCCAGCGGCTTCGGGCAAGAGACCCAGTACTTC.

The J gene is TRBJ2-5, the V gene TRBV3-1 (or the pseudogene TRBV3-2); D gene ambiguous. CDR3 length equals 15 residues. The germline V and J ends were trimmed by 1 base and 2 bases, with 11 bases remaining between them. Germline CDR1 is LGHDT and CDR2 is YNNKEL (reference sequence). As DNA, the CDR3 is TGTGCCAGCAGCCAAGTTGCACCGCTGCAAGAGACCCAGTACTTC. Its translation: CASSQVAPLQETQYF.

This clone has more than one count but fewer than ten. The genes are TRBV27 and TRBJ2-2; D gene unclear. Germline V gene data show CDR1 as MNHEY and CDR2 as SMNVEV (reference sequence). V lost 5 bases and J 4 bases, leaving 5 bases between the germline ends. This CDR3 region has 12 residues. The chain's CDR3 is CASSTFTGELFF. In DNA form, the CDR3 reads TGTGCCAGCAGTACCTTCACCGGGGAGCTGTTTTTT.

This chain uses TRBV7-9 with TRBJ1-5, with a tentative D call TRBD1 (6 bases). Between the trimmed V and J ends, which lost 2 bases and 3 bases, there was a span of 14 bases. This CDR3 is built from 16 residues. The germline V gene has CDR1 SEHNR and CDR2 FQNEAQ (reference sequence). CDR3 protein: CASSLITGAINQPQHF. CDR3 nucleotide sequence: TGTGCCAGCAGCTTAATAACGGGGGCGATCAATCAGCCCCAGCATTTT. The variable domain in full, with the rest retrieved from reference TRBV7-9 and TRBJ1-5, is DTGVSQNPRHKITKRGQNVTFRCDPISEHNRLYWYRQTLGQGPEFLTYFQNEAQLEKSRLLSDRFSAERPKGSFSTLEIQRTEQGDSAMYLCASSLITGAINQPQHFGDGTRLSIL.

The chain joins TRBV27 to TRBJ2-3; D ambiguous. The CDR3 totals 14 residues. The V end was cut by 2 bases, the J end by 0 bases, with 6 bases between. Germline values: CDR1 MNHEY, CDR2 SMNVEV (reference sequence). The CDR3 DNA is TGTGCCAGCAGTTTAACAAAGAGCACAGATACGCAGTATTTT. This encodes CASSLTKSTDTQYF.

In its sample, this clone was seen once. The chain links TRBV3-1 (or the pseudogene TRBV3-2) to TRBJ2-7; 11 nucleotides agree with TRBD2. The V gene's germline CDR1 is LGHDT and CDR2 YNNKEL (reference sequence). CDR3 length: 14 amino acids. The ends lost 10 bases at V and 6 bases at J; junction bases unmatched: 11. The CDR3 bases are TGTGCCACCACCAGGGGGCTAGCGGGAGGCGAGCAGTACTTC. It is translated as CATTRGLAGGEQYF.

V and J are TRBV3-1 (or the pseudogene TRBV3-2) and TRBJ2-5; no firm D call. The germline CDR1 and CDR2 sequences are LGHDT and YNNKEL (reference sequence). V was pared by 4 bases and J by 5 bases, with 11 bases between. The CDR3 spans 13 residues. The chain's CDR3 is CASSPYRRETQYF. The DNA for the CDR3 is TGTGCCAGCAGCCCTTATCGGCGGGAGACCCAGTACTTC.